These 23 T cell receptor beta chains came from one sample sequenced in a study of T cell responses to AZD1222 COVID-19 vaccine (dated by TCRdb to about 2021). To prepare the library, the immunoSEQ multiplex PCR assay was applied. TCRdb re-hosts the immuneACCESS table, in-frame sequences only. Its copies lack some clones; in the studies checked, an unresolved V gene accounts for under half of them, and the cause for the rest is not known. The sample yields some 120,000 clones; approximately 87% were counted once. The ten biggest clones cover roughly an eighth of the sample. Read against the paper, the sample's time point label means: baseline before first vaccination. Sequenced material: peripheral blood, taken on day 0 of AZD1222 vaccination. The receptors shown here come from an adult in good health.

V is TRBV5-1 and J is TRBJ2-3, with D unclear. The CDR3 is 15 residues long. Germline V gives CDR1 SGHRS, CDR2 YFSETQ. V gave up 1 base and J gave up 6 bases, with 15 bases separating them. The CDR3 coding sequence is TGCGCCAGCAGCTTGTTAAGGCCGAATGGGGATACGCAGTATTTT. It specifies CASSLLRPNGDTQYF.

This chain joins TRBV29-1 and TRBJ2-7; 7 bases line up with TRBD1. The V and J ends lost 4 bases and 6 bases, in that order; junction bases with no gene match: 6. Germline CDR1 reads SQVTM; CDR2 reads ANQGSEA. The length of the CDR3 is 12 residues. CDR3 sequence reads: CSVGAGGSEQYF. CDR3 nucleotides: TGCAGCGTTGGGGCAGGGGGTAGCGAGCAGTACTTC.

V is TRBV7-2 and J is TRBJ2-5, with a tentative D call TRBD2 (5 bases). Germline-derived CDR1 and CDR2 are SGHTA and FQGNSA. The ends were cut back, 1 base at V and 1 base at J, with 10 bases in the middle. The CDR3 loop spans 15 amino acids. Here the CDR3 DNA reads TGTGCCAGCAGCTTAGAGGGAGTGGGCCAAGAGACCCAGTACTTC. As protein: CASSLEGVGQETQYF.

This chain connects TRBV12-3 or TRBV12-4 to TRBJ2-7, with 10 bases fitting TRBD1. The CDR3 is 13 residues long. Losses at the gene ends were 7 bases for V and 6 bases for J; bases not matched to a gene: 6. The CDR3 region has the DNA TGTGCCAGCATGTTTCGACAGGGGGCCGAGCAGTACTTC. This sequence encodes CASMFRQGAEQYF.

This sequence joins TRBV30 and TRBJ2-7; either TRBD1 or TRBD2 may fit D (5 bases each). Germline CDR1 is GTSNPN and CDR2 is SVGIG (reference sequence). Between the trimmed V and J ends, which lost 0 bases and 9 bases, there was a span of 21 bases. The CDR3 consists of 15 residues. CDR3 protein: CAWSVMPGPGFGQYF. The DNA of the CDR3 is TGTGCCTGGAGTGTAATGCCGGGACCGGGGTTTGGGCAGTACTTC.

This chain joins TRBV28 and TRBJ2-7; 7 nucleotides line up with TRBD2. The CDR3 runs 16 residues. V trimming: 4 bases; J trimming: 7 bases; junction bases outside the gene matches: 16. The germline V gene encodes CDR1 MDHEN and CDR2 SYDVKM. CDR3 sequence (DNA): TGTGCCAGCAGTTCCAACAAGGGACTATCAAGAGGAGAGCAGTACTTC. It encodes CASSSNKGLSRGEQYF.

This clone was detected only once. The chain uses TRBV6-5 and TRBJ2-1, with 13 bases identical to TRBD2. The CDR3 has 14 amino acids. Trimming at V came to 6 bases and at J to 9 bases, leaving 5 bases not matched to a gene. The V gene's germline CDR1 is MNHEY and CDR2 SVGAGI. The CDR3: CASRQTSGRFEQFF. The CDR3 region has the DNA TGTGCCAGCAGACAGACTAGCGGGAGGTTTGAGCAGTTCTTC.

This clone is a singleton in its sample. This sequence joins TRBV3-1 (or the pseudogene TRBV3-2) and TRBJ1-3; D gene unclear. This CDR3 is built from 14 residues. The V gene lost 0 bases and the J gene lost 12 bases, with 15 bases spanning the gap. CDR1 and CDR2 from the germline V gene are LGHDT and YNNKEL (reference sequence). This CDR3 reads CASSQDEKGHHIYF. The CDR3 DNA reads TGTGCCAGCAGCCAAGATGAGAAAGGTCACCACATATATTTT.

Points on this clone: One junction end does not reproduce the germline sequence, and a read error may be involved. The sample carries other DNA sequences with the same CDR3. The rearrangement joins TRBV28 to TRBJ1-6, with no clear D. The length of the CDR3 is 15 residues. Germline CDR1 and CDR2: MDHEN and SYDVKM. The CDR3 DNA is TGTGCCAGCAGTTTATATGCCCCCCCAAGGGCACCCCTTCACTTT. It is translated as CASSLYAPPRAPLHF.

A word on this clone: The DNA is left out, because the CDR3 cannot be placed on it with certainty; the CDR3 is given as TCRdb lists it. The chain joins TRBV28 to TRBJ1-4. CDR1 and CDR2 from the germline V gene are MDHEN and SYDVKM. With termini counted, the CDR3 has 12 amino acids. The CDR3 is CASSSSDLGLFF.

The chain links TRBV28 to TRBJ2-7; D unresolved. Germline V lookup: CDR1 MDHEN, CDR2 SYDVKM. With 2 bases removed from V and 0 bases from J, the gap between germline ends came to 17 bases. This CDR3 spans 17 amino acids. CDR3 amino acids: CASSLGSGNGFSYEQYF. The CDR3 region has the DNA TGTGCCAGCAGTTTAGGGTCGGGCAATGGGTTCTCCTACGAGCAGTACTTC.

V is TRBV12-3 or TRBV12-4 and J is TRBJ1-1; D not certain. V gave up 3 bases and J gave up 4 bases, with 6 bases separating them. The CDR3 sequence is 12 residues long. The CDR3 region is CASSFAPTEAFF. As DNA, the CDR3 is TGTGCCAGCAGTTTCGCTCCCACTGAAGCTTTCTTT.

This sequence joins TRBV11-2 and TRBJ2-5; 9 positions match TRBD1. J gave up 3 bases and V 5 bases, and 4 bases lay outside the gene matches. The CDR3 is 14 residues long. Per the germline V gene, CDR1 is SGHAT and CDR2 is FQNNGV. DNA for the CDR3: TGTGCCAGCAGCCAACAGGGGGCCAAAGAGACCCAGTACTTC. Translated: CASSQQGAKETQYF. Drawing the rest from reference TRBV11-2 and TRBJ2-5, the complete variable domain is EAGVAQSPRYKIIEKRQSVAFWCNPISGHATLYWYQQILGQGPKLLIQFQNNGVVDDSQLPKDRFSAERLKGVDSTLKIQPAKLEDSAVYLCASSQQGAKETQYFGPGTRLLVL.

This rearrangement joins TRBV2 to TRBJ2-2; D gene unclear. V lost 4 bases and J 7 bases, leaving 10 bases between the germline ends. Germline CDR1 SNHLY, CDR2 FYNNEI. The CDR3 is 13 amino acids. Here the CDR3 DNA reads TGTGCCAGCAGTGCCCTGGGTGTCGGGGAGCTGTTTTTT. Protein: CASSALGVGELFF. Full variable domain (outside the CDR3, taken from reference TRBV2 and TRBJ2-2): EPEVTQTPSHQVTQMGQEVILRCVPISNHLYFYWYRQILGQKVEFLVSFYNNEISEKSEIFDDQFSVERPDGSNFTLKIRSTKLEDSAMYFCASSALGVGELFFGEGSRLTVL.

The chain is built from TRBV10-3 and TRBJ2-7; maybe TRBD2 (7 bases). V lost 2 bases and J lost 4, with 12 bases in between. This CDR3 comprises 14 residues. CDR1 and CDR2 (germline): ENHRY, SYGVKD. This chain's CDR3 is CAISERGGGYEQYF. For the CDR3, the DNA is TGTGCCATCAGTGAGAGGGGGGGCGGGTACGAGCAGTACTTC.

The CDR3 coding sequence is TGTGCCAGCTTGAGAGACAGGGGCCAATATGGCTACACCTTC. Translated, it gives CASLRDRGQYGYTF. This chain connects TRBV7-2 to TRBJ1-2, with TRBD1 identical over 8 bases. The germline V gene has CDR1 SGHTA and CDR2 FQGNSA. Trimming cost V 8 bases and J 5 bases; bases outside gene matches: 10. This CDR3 contains 14 residues.

Points on this clone: Other nucleotide sequences in the sample specify the same CDR3. The genes are TRBV19 and TRBJ2-7; D unclear. Germline V gene sequence: CDR1 LNHDA, CDR2 SQIVND (reference sequence). The CDR3 covers 13 residues. V lost 6 bases and J lost 0, with 9 bases in between. CDR3 bases: TGTGCCAGTAGCCCTTTCGTCTCCTACGAGCAGTACTTC. This codes for CASSPFVSYEQYF.

The chain combines TRBV19 with TRBJ2-3; perhaps TRBD1 as D (5 bases). This CDR3 region has 14 residues. Germline loops: CDR1 LNHDA, CDR2 SQIVND (reference sequence). Trimming removed 9 bases at V and 2 bases at J, with 15 bases between. CDR3 amino acids: CASSQELTTDTQYF. The CDR3 DNA is TGTGCCAGCTCACAGGAATTGACCACAGATACGCAGTATTTT.

The rearrangement joins TRBV27 to TRBJ2-3; D remains ambiguous. The germline V gene encodes CDR1 MNHEY and CDR2 SMNVEV (reference sequence). The CDR3 covers 13 residues. Trimming left V 0 bases short and J 5 bases short, with 6 bases between. The CDR3: CASSLSLVDTQYF. The CDR3 coding sequence is TGTGCCAGCAGTTTATCACTTGTAGATACGCAGTATTTT.

The genes are TRBV6-5 and TRBJ1-1; 7 bases line up with TRBD1. J lost 11 bases, V lost 6 bases, and 6 bases had no gene match. The V gene's germline CDR1 is MNHEY and CDR2 SVGAGI. The CDR3 length is 11 residues. CDR3 in amino acids: CASSSGQRAFF. DNA for the CDR3: TGTGCCAGCAGCTCGGGACAGAGGGCTTTCTTT.

V and J are TRBV5-1 and TRBJ2-2; D unresolved. Trimming shortened V by 0 bases and J by 1 base, and 16 bases separated the two germline ends. In germline, CDR1 is SGHRS, CDR2 YFSETQ. There are 18 residues in the CDR3. The CDR3 sequence is CASSLAPRVDKNTGELFF. In DNA form, the CDR3 reads TGCGCCAGCAGCTTGGCCCCGCGAGTTGATAAGAACACCGGGGAGCTGTTTTTT.

The chain links TRBV11-3 to TRBJ2-2, with D possibly TRBD1 on 5 matching bases. The CDR3 has 12 amino acids. The V gene's germline CDR1 is SGHNT and CDR2 YENEEA. V lost 8 bases to trimming and J lost 6 bases, with 10 bases between them. The CDR3 region has the DNA TGTGCCAGCGGTTGGGGCCCCGGGGAGCTGTTTTTT. Protein product: CASGWGPGELFF. The full variable domain, its missing parts supplied by reference TRBV11-3 and TRBJ2-2, is EAGVVQSPRYKIIEKKQPVAFWCNPISGHNTLYWYLQNLGQGPELLIRYENEEAVDDSQLPKDRFSAERLKGVDSTLKIQPAELGDSAVYLCASGWGPGELFFGEGSRLTVL.

The V call is TRBV7-2, the J call TRBJ2-5, with a possible D match to TRBD1 (6 bases). This CDR3 spans 15 amino acids. Trimming removed 1 base from V and 5 bases from J, with 14 bases in between. Looked up from germline, CDR1 is SGHTA and CDR2 is FQGNSA. The CDR3 DNA reads TGTGCCAGCAGCTTAGTCAACAGGGTAACGGAGACCCAGTACTTC. Amino acid sequence: CASSLVNRVTETQYF. The full variable domain, completed using reference TRBV7-2 and TRBJ2-5, is GAGVSQSPSNKVTEKGKDVELRCDPISGHTALYWYRQSLGQGLEFLIYFQGNSAPDKSGLPSDRFSAERTGGSVSTLTIQRTQQEDSAVYLCASSLVNRVTETQYFGPGTRLLVL.